This T cell receptor (beta chain) was captured by sequencing in a study of shared T cell receptors in the human thymus. TCRdb keeps only in-frame clones here, not all; method: immunoSEQ multiplex PCR. The table shows some 660,000 clones, with approximately 87% occurring only once. This clone was recorded once. With V trimmed by 3 bases and J by 4 bases, 6 bases remained unmatched. Germline V CDR1 and CDR2: SGDLS, YYNGEE. CDR3 length: 16 residues. This sample was shared with a second study, whose subject was human thymus T cells. That study adds: In thymic and blood repertoires alike, V and J usage looked biased. Unrelated individuals reportedly shared highly overlapping thymic TCR repertoires.

The material sequenced was thymocytes. The clonotype originates from a boy under two years old with a congenital heart defect. This chain links TRBV9 with TRBJ1-5; 11 positions agree with TRBD1. The DNA for the CDR3 is TGTGCCAGCAGCGGGGGACAGGGGGGACTTAATCAGCCCCAGCATTTT. This encodes CASSGGQGGLNQPQHF.